This entry lists 31 T cell receptor beta chains sequenced from one sample in a study of blood T cell repertoires in COVID-19. Clones were sequenced by immunoSEQ multiplex PCR, and TCRdb holds only the in-frame ones, with some missing. The sample yields approximately 200,000 clones, around 84% seen once. What was sequenced was peripheral blood. These receptors were collected from a man aged 40-50 years with acute or convalescent COVID-19.

The V and J genes are TRBV28 and TRBJ2-7, with TRBD2 matching over 11 bases. The CDR3 consists of 14 residues. The germline V gene encodes CDR1 MDHEN and CDR2 SYDVKM. The trim removed 6 bases at V and 3 bases at J, leaving 4 bases unmatched. CDR3 protein: CASRPGLADYEQYF. The CDR3 nucleotides read TGTGCCAGCAGACCGGGACTAGCGGACTACGAGCAGTACTTC.

The gene calls are TRBV12-3 or TRBV12-4 and TRBJ1-5; TRBD1 matches at 7 bases. V lost 1 base, J lost 9 bases, and 3 bases stayed unmatched. This CDR3 contains 13 residues. The CDR3 DNA is TGTGCCAGCAGTTTAGGCAGGGGGTGGCCCCAGCATTTT. This translates into CASSLGRGWPQHF.

The V gene is TRBV5-6, the J gene TRBJ2-3; D may be TRBD2 (5 bases). The V gene's germline CDR1 is SGHDT and CDR2 YYEEEE. The V end was cut by 1 base, the J end by 4 bases, with 7 bases between. The CDR3 covers 13 residues. CDR3 loop: CASSLREPDTQYF. Written as DNA, the CDR3 is TGTGCCAGCAGCTTGCGGGAACCAGATACGCAGTATTTT.

This chain connects TRBV28 to TRBJ1-1, with D hard to call. Germline loops: CDR1 MDHEN, CDR2 SYDVKM. V was clipped by 2 bases and J by 1 base, with 11 bases between them. The CDR3 covers 15 residues. The CDR3 bases are TGTGCCAGCAGTTTACCTCTCGGGGAGAACACTGAAGCTTTCTTT. Its translation is CASSLPLGENTEAFF.

The chain has TRBV9 and TRBJ1-2; 7 bases are shared with TRBD1. Germline trimming cut 4 bases from V and 0 bases from J; bases unmatched to any gene: 6. The CDR3 loop spans 15 amino acids. From germline, CDR1 is SGDLS and CDR2 YYNGEE. The CDR3 is CASSLGQFPNYGYTF. The CDR3 nucleotides are TGTGCCAGCAGCCTGGGACAGTTCCCTAACTATGGCTACACCTTC.

The chain carries TRBV7-2 and TRBJ2-5; 9 positions agree with TRBD2. The CDR3 is made up of 16 amino acids. Unmatched junction bases numbered 14, after V lost 5 bases and J lost 7 bases. Germline-derived CDR1 and CDR2 are SGHTA and FQGNSA. Here the CDR3 DNA reads TGTGCCAGCAGCCCCGCGGGCGGGGGGGCCCGAGGGACCCAGTACTTC. Its translation: CASSPAGGGARGTQYF.

The V and J genes are TRBV7-9 and TRBJ2-3, with TRBD2 matching 7 bases. The germline V gene has CDR1 SEHNR and CDR2 FQNEAQ (reference sequence). This CDR3 comprises 14 residues. V lost 0 bases to trimming and J lost 3 bases; unmatched junction nucleotides: 0. In DNA form, the CDR3 reads TGTGCCAGCAGCTTAGCGGGACTAACAGATACGCAGTATTTT. Translation gives CASSLAGLTDTQYF.

The V call is TRBV6-5, the J call TRBJ1-1; D ambiguous. CDR3 length: 12 amino acids. V lost 7 bases, J lost 2 bases, and 8 bases lay in between. Germline lookup yields CDR1 MNHEY and CDR2 SVGAGI. The CDR3 protein is CASTGANTEAFF. CDR3 sequence (DNA): TGTGCCAGCACGGGAGCAAACACTGAAGCTTTCTTT.

The CDR3 sequence is CASSLTAQKEGTQYF. In DNA, the CDR3 is TGCGCCAGCAGCTTGACCGCACAGAAGGAAGGGACCCAGTACTTC. The rearrangement uses TRBV5-1 and TRBJ2-5; D not certain. Trimming left V 1 base short and J 7 bases short, with 17 bases between. The germline gives CDR1 SGHRS, CDR2 YFSETQ. This CDR3 is 15 amino acids long.

The genes are TRBV5-1 and TRBJ2-1; tentatively, D is TRBD1 (5 bases). The length of the CDR3 is 13 residues. V was pared by 4 bases and J by 5 bases, with 10 bases between. Germline CDR1 reads SGHRS; CDR2 reads YFSETQ. In DNA, the CDR3 is TGCGCCAGCAGCCAGGGCCTAGACAATGAGCAGTTCTTC. The encoded protein is CASSQGLDNEQFF.

This clone was observed a single time. The rearrangement joins TRBV27 to TRBJ1-1; D might be TRBD1 (6 bases). V was trimmed by 4 bases and J by 5 bases, leaving 8 bases between them. CDR1 MNHEY and CDR2 SMNVEV come from the germline V gene (reference sequence). The CDR3 contains 12 residues. DNA for the CDR3: TGTGCCAGCAGTTCTACAGGGACTGAAGCTTTCTTT. Residues: CASSSTGTEAFF.

The chain uses TRBV5-4 and TRBJ2-3; 11 bases agree with TRBD2. Germline CDR1 is SGHNT and CDR2 is YYREEE (reference sequence). This CDR3 has 15 amino acids. V shed 1 base, J shed 3 bases, and the junction held 1 base outside the gene matches. CDR3 residues: CASSLRLAGTDTQYF. The DNA of the CDR3 is TGTGCCAGCAGCTTGCGACTAGCGGGAACAGATACGCAGTATTTT.

The rearrangement joins TRBV6-1 to TRBJ1-5, with D possibly matching TRBD1 (6 bases). V was shortened by 6 bases and J by 3 bases, with 12 bases between the two germline ends. The CDR3 sequence is 14 residues long. Germline V CDR1 and CDR2: MNHNS, SASEGT. The CDR3 bases are TGTGCCAGCAGCCCCGGGACAACCAATCAGCCCCAGCATTTT. Its translation is CASSPGTTNQPQHF.

The gene calls are TRBV2 and TRBJ1-6; D gene unclear. This CDR3 contains 14 residues. Looked up from germline, CDR1 is SNHLY and CDR2 is FYNNEI. The V gene lost 6 bases and the J gene lost 4 bases, with 10 bases spanning the gap. As DNA, the CDR3 is TGTGCCAGCAGGAGCCGAGATTATAATTCACCCCTCCACTTT. This sequence encodes CASRSRDYNSPLHF.

V and J are TRBV7-2 and TRBJ2-1; 8 bases fit TRBD2. Germline CDR1 SGHTA, CDR2 FQGNSA. Losses at the gene ends were 4 bases for V and 3 bases for J; bases not matched to a gene: 5. The CDR3 contains 15 residues. The chain's CDR3 is CASSWYSGDYNEQFF. CDR3 DNA: TGTGCCAGCAGCTGGTATAGCGGGGACTACAATGAGCAGTTCTTC.

The rearrangement uses TRBV9 and TRBJ2-1; D call uncertain. Germline CDR1 SGDLS, CDR2 YYNGEE. This CDR3 region has 13 residues. V was cut by 0 bases and J by 10 bases, with 11 bases left in between. CDR3 DNA sequence: TGTGCCAGCAGCGTAGGGGTTGCCGGGGAGCAGTTCTTC. Its translation: CASSVGVAGEQFF.

The genes are TRBV29-1 and TRBJ1-1; D remains ambiguous. The CDR3 extends over 13 amino acids. V shed 5 bases and J shed 1 base, with 11 bases lying between them. The germline V gene has CDR1 SQVTM and CDR2 ANQGSEA. In nucleotides, the CDR3 is TGCAGCGTTTGGACCGGGGAGAACACTGAAGCTTTCTTT. Residues: CSVWTGENTEAFF.

The V gene is TRBV5-4, the J gene TRBJ1-5; 8 nucleotides line up with TRBD1. Per germline, CDR1 SGHNT and CDR2 YYREEE (reference sequence). This CDR3 contains 14 residues. The V gene end was trimmed by 2 bases and the J gene end by 2 bases; junction bases not matched to a gene: 0. CDR3 in amino acids: CASSLQGGNQPQHF. CDR3 DNA sequence: TGTGCCAGCAGCTTACAGGGGGGCAATCAGCCCCAGCATTTT.

To note about this clone: This same CDR3 is encoded by further DNA sequences in the sample. CDR3 DNA: TGTGCCAGCAGCCAAGGCAGGGGGACAGATACGCAGTATTTT. It encodes CASSQGRGTDTQYF. V usage is TRBV3-1 (or the pseudogene TRBV3-2) and J usage is TRBJ2-3, with 7 nucleotides matching TRBD1. Germline V gene lookup returns CDR1 LGHDT and CDR2 YNNKEL (reference sequence). The CDR3 is 14 amino acids. Losses at the gene ends were 1 base for V and 3 bases for J; bases not matched to a gene: 1.

This chain connects TRBV6-4 to TRBJ2-3, with TRBD2 matching over 10 bases. The CDR3 totals 15 residues. Germline-derived CDR1 and CDR2 are MRHNA and SNTAGT. J lost 2 bases, V lost 4 bases, and 3 bases had no gene match. DNA of the CDR3: TGTGCCAGCAGTGTCAGCGGGGGGGCCACAGATACGCAGTATTTT. Its translation is CASSVSGGATDTQYF.

The V and J genes are TRBV5-4 and TRBJ1-1; D is unresolved. V was clipped by 0 bases and J by 1 base, with 7 bases between them. There are 14 residues in the CDR3. Germline lookup yields CDR1 SGHNT and CDR2 YYREEE (reference sequence). The CDR3 spells CASSLVQQNTEAFF. Here the CDR3 DNA reads TGTGCCAGCAGCTTGGTACAGCAGAACACTGAAGCTTTCTTT. The full variable domain, with the rest looked up from reference TRBV5-4 and TRBJ1-1, is ETGVTQSPTHLIKTRGQQVTLRCSSQSGHNTVSWYQQALGQGPQFIFQYYREEENGRGNFPPRFSGLQFPNYSSELNVNALELDDSALYLCASSLVQQNTEAFFGQGTRLTVV.

The V and J genes are TRBV9 and TRBJ1-1, with D hard to call. The CDR3 contains 12 residues. Germline CDR1 reads SGDLS; CDR2 reads YYNGEE. V lost 4 bases to trimming and J lost 5 bases, with 9 bases between them. The CDR3 DNA follows: TGTGCCAGCAGCCCCGCCGGGACTGAAGCTTTCTTT. This sequence encodes CASSPAGTEAFF.

This chain joins TRBV5-1 and TRBJ2-2; no firm D call. Between the trimmed V and J ends, which lost 4 bases and 0 bases, there was a span of 10 bases. This CDR3 contains 15 residues. From germline, CDR1 is SGHRS and CDR2 YFSETQ. The CDR3 DNA reads as TGCGCCAGCAGCGGCAGGCCCTCGAACACCGGGGAGCTGTTTTTT. Its protein is CASSGRPSNTGELFF.

This chain joins TRBV2 and TRBJ1-6, with a possible D match to TRBD1 (5 bases). The CDR3 totals 13 residues. The V end lost 6 bases, the J end lost 8 bases, and 11 bases lay between the germline ends. Germline V gene sequence: CDR1 SNHLY, CDR2 FYNNEI. The CDR3 loop reads CASSGQGDSPLHF. The CDR3 DNA reads as TGTGCCAGCAGCGGACAAGGTGATTCACCCCTCCACTTT.

This clone was detected only once. The rearrangement joins TRBV5-1 to TRBJ2-3; 12 nucleotides align to TRBD2. V shed 4 bases and J 2 bases; nucleotides not matched to a gene: 5. This CDR3 has 16 residues. CDR1 SGHRS and CDR2 YFSETQ come from the germline V gene. CDR3 DNA: TGCGCCAGCAGCACCGGACTAGCGGGGTACACAGATACGCAGTATTTT. Its protein product is CASSTGLAGYTDTQYF.

J is TRBJ2-1 and V is TRBV18; 9 bases map to TRBD1. The CDR3 extends over 18 amino acids. Germline CDR1 KGHSH, CDR2 LQKENI. V lost 3 bases, J lost 1 base, and 10 bases stayed unmatched. The CDR3 sequence is CASSPPNRGRGSYNEQFF. The CDR3 nucleotides read TGTGCCAGCTCACCGCCTAACAGGGGGCGGGGATCCTACAATGAGCAGTTCTTC.

This clone has a handful of counts. The chain carries TRBV9 and TRBJ1-2, with a possible D match to TRBD1 (5 bases). Germline values: CDR1 SGDLS, CDR2 YYNGEE. The CDR3 covers 17 residues. Trimming stripped 4 bases from V and 1 base from J, with 20 bases between. Written as DNA, the CDR3 is TGTGCCAGCAGCTCCCGGTCCCGGCAGGGCTATAACTATGGCTACACCTTC. Protein product: CASSSRSRQGYNYGYTF.

The chain employs TRBV5-4 and TRBJ2-1; 10 nucleotides line up with TRBD1. Germline V gene lookup returns CDR1 SGHNT and CDR2 YYREEE (reference sequence). CDR3 length: 14 amino acids. After removal of 6 bases from V and 3 bases from J, the junction contained 3 bases not matched to a gene. The CDR3 sequence: CASTGTGDYNEQFF. CDR3 nucleotides: TGTGCCAGCACCGGGACAGGGGACTACAATGAGCAGTTCTTC. Using reference TRBV5-4 and TRBJ2-1 for the parts outside the CDR3, the full variable domain is ETGVTQSPTHLIKTRGQQVTLRCSSQSGHNTVSWYQQALGQGPQFIFQYYREEENGRGNFPPRFSGLQFPNYSSELNVNALELDDSALYLCASTGTGDYNEQFFGPGTRLTVL.

The chain links TRBV5-5 to TRBJ2-6; TRBD1 aligns across 7 bases. Per the germline V gene, CDR1 is SGHKS and CDR2 is YYEKEE (reference sequence). V lost 0 bases, J lost 2 bases, and 5 bases stayed unmatched. This CDR3 comprises 17 residues. CDR3 loop: CASSLGQGFAGANVLTF. The CDR3 DNA reads as TGTGCCAGCAGCTTGGGACAGGGTTTTGCTGGGGCCAACGTCCTGACTTTC.

The chain has TRBV14 and TRBJ1-1; no firm D call. The V and J ends lost 5 bases and 4 bases respectively, with 11 bases between them. Germline CDR1 is SGHDN and CDR2 is FVKESK. This CDR3 contains 13 residues. The CDR3 loop is CASSGPVPTEAFF. CDR3 in DNA: TGTGCCAGCAGCGGGCCCGTGCCCACTGAAGCTTTCTTT. The complete variable domain, with remaining parts taken from reference TRBV14 and TRBJ1-1, reads EAGVTQFPSHSVIEKGQTVTLRCDPISGHDNLYWYRRVMGKEIKFLLHFVKESKQDESGMPNNRFLAERTGGTYSTLKVQPAELEDSGVYFCASSGPVPTEAFFGQGTRLTVV.

This clone has just one count. The chain recombines TRBV7-8 with TRBJ2-7; 10 nucleotides line up with TRBD1. This CDR3 is 15 amino acids long. Germline V CDR1 and CDR2: SGHVS, FQNEAQ. Trimming took 1 base from V and 5 from J; bases not matched to a gene: 5. CDR3 protein: CASSLGRDRGHEQYF. CDR3 sequence (DNA): TGTGCCAGCAGCTTAGGCCGGGACAGGGGCCACGAGCAGTACTTC.